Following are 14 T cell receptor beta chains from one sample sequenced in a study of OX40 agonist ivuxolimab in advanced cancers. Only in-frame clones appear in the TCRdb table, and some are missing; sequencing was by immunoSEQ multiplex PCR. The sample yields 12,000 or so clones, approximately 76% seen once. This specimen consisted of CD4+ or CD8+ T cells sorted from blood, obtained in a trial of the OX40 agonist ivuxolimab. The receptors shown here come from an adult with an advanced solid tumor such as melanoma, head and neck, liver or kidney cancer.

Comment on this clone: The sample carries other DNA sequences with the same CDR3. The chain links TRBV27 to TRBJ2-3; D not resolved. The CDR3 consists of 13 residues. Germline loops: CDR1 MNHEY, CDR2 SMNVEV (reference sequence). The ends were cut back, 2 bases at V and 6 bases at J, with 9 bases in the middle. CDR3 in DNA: TGTGCCAGCAGTTTAGGGCAGAGGGATACGCAGTATTTT. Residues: CASSLGQRDTQYF.

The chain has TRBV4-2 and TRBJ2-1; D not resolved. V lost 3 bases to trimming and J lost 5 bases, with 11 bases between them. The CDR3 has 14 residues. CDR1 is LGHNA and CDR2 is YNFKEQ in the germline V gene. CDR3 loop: CASSHLRENNEQFF. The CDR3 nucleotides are TGTGCCAGCAGCCATCTTAGGGAAAACAATGAGCAGTTCTTC.

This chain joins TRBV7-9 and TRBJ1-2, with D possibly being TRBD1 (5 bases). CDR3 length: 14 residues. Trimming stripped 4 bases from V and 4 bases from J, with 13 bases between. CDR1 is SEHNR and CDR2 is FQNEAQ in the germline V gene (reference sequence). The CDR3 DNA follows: TGTGCCAGCAGCTCCGCAGAAGGGGTCTATGGCTACACCTTC. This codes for CASSSAEGVYGYTF. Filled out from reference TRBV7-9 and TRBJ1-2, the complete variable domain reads DTGVSQNPRHKITKRGQNVTFRCDPISEHNRLYWYRQTLGQGPEFLTYFQNEAQLEKSRLLSDRFSAERPKGSFSTLEIQRTEQGDSAMYLCASSSAEGVYGYTFGSGTRLTVV.

The CDR3 here is CASSVSGGGDGYTF. In nucleotides, the CDR3 is TGTGCCAGCAGCGTATCAGGGGGCGGCGATGGCTACACCTTC. This chain connects TRBV9 to TRBJ1-2, with TRBD1 matching over 8 bases. This CDR3 has 14 residues. The V segment lost 1 base and the J segment 6 bases; nucleotides outside the gene matches: 5. Germline CDR1 reads SGDLS; CDR2 reads YYNGEE.

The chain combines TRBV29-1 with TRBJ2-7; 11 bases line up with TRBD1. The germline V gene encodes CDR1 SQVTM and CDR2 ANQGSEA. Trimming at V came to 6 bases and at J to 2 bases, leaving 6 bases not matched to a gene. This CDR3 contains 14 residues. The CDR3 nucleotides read TGCAGCGTAAGGACAGGGGGCTACACCTACGAGCAGTACTTC. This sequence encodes CSVRTGGYTYEQYF.

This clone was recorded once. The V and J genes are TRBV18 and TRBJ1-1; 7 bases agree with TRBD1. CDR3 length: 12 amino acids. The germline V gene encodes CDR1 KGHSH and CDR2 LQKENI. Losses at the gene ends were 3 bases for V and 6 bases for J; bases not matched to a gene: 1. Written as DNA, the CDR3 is TGTGCCAGCTCACCGGGACAGCCTGAAGCTTTCTTT. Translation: CASSPGQPEAFF.

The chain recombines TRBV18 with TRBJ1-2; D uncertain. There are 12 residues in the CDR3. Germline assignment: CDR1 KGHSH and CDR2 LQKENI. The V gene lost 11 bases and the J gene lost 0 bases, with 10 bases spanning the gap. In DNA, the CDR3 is TGTGCCGGCCGCGGCACTAACTATGGCTACACCTTC. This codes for CAGRGTNYGYTF.

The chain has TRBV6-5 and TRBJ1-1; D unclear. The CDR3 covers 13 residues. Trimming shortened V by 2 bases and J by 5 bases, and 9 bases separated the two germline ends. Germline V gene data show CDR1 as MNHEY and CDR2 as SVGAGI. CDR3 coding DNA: TGTGCCAGCAGTTACCGAGGATTAACTGAAGCTTTCTTT. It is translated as CASSYRGLTEAFF.

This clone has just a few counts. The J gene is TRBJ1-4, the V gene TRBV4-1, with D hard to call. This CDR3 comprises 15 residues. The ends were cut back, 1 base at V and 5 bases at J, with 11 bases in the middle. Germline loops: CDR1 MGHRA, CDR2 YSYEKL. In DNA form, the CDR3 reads TGCGCCAGCAGCCAAGGGTTGGGGAGCAATGAAAAACTGTTTTTT. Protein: CASSQGLGSNEKLFF.

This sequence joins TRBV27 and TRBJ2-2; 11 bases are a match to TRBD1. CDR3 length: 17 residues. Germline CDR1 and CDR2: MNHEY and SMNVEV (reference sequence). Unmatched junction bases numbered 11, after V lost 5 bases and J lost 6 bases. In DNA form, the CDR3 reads TGTGCCAGCAGTCCAACGGGGGGACAGGGGGTGGCCGGGGAGCTGTTTTTT. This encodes CASSPTGGQGVAGELFF.

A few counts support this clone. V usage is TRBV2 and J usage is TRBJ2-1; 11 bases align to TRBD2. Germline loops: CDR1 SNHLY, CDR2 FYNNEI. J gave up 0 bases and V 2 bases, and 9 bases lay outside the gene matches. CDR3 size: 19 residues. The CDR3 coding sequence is TGTGCCAGCAGTGAACGATGGACTAGCGGGTCTAGCTCCTACAATGAGCAGTTCTTC. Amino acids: CASSERWTSGSSSYNEQFF.

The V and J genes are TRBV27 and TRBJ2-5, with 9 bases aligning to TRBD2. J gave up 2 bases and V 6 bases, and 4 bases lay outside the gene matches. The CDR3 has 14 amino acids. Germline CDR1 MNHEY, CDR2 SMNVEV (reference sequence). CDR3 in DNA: TGTGCCAGCAGACCAAGCGGGAGGCAAGAGACCCAGTACTTC. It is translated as CASRPSGRQETQYF.

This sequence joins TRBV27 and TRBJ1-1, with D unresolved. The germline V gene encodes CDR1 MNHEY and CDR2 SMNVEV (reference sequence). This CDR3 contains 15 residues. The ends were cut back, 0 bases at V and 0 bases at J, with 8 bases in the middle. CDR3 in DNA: TGTGCCAGCAGTTTATCGAAGCGGGTGAACACTGAAGCTTTCTTT. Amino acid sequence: CASSLSKRVNTEAFF.

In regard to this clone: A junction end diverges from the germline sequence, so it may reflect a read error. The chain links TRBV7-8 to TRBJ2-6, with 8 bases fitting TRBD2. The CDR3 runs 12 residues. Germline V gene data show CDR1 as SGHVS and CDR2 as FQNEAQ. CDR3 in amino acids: CASTGGANVPTF. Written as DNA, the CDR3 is TGTGCCAGCACCGGGGGGGCCAACGTCCCGACTTTC.